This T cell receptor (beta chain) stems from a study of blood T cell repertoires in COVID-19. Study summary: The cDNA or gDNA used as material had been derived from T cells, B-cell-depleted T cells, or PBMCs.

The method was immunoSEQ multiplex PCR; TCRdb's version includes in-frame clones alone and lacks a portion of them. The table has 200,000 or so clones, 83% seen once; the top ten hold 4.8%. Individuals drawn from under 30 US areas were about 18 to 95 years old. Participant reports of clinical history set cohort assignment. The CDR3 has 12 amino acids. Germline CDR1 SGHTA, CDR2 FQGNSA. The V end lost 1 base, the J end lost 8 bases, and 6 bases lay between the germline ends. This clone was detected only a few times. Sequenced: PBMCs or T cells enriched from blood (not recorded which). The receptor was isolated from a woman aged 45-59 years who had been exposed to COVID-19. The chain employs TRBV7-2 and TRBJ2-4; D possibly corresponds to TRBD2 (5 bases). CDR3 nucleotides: TGTGCCAGCAGCTTAGAGGGAGACATTCAGTACTTC. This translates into CASSLEGDIQYF.